This TCR beta chain is from a study of T cells after yellow fever vaccination. Per germline, CDR1 ENHRY and CDR2 SYGVKD. This CDR3 has 14 amino acids. Trimming pared 0 bases from V and 7 bases from J, leaving 12 bases between. Making TCR cDNA involved 5'RACE template switching, which added UMIs and a universal primer site. One entry per CDR3 protein, called by TCRdb with MiXCR from the 5' RACE reads. There are 30,000 to 35,000 distinct CDR3 sequences in the sample; 6.6% occur only once, and around a fifth lies in the top ten. In its sample, this clonotype was seen many times. General study points: Abundant bulk-population clonotypes could contaminate the FACS-sorted repertoires. A large majority of primary-vaccination clones showed up again after the booster (under 98% CD4, around 90% CD8).

The V call is TRBV10-3, the J call TRBJ2-5; TRBD1 might be the D (5 bases). The sequencing used PBMCs, either bulk or a sorted T-cell subset (CD4+, CD8+, memory, or dextramer-sorted; not recorded which), collected on the day of the first yellow fever vaccination. The receptor was isolated from a man aged 18 to 30 who received the YFV17D yellow fever vaccine. The CDR3 DNA sequence: TGTGCCATCAGTGAGTCTAGACCCCAGGGGACCCAGTACTTC. Translation gives CAISESRPQGTQYF.